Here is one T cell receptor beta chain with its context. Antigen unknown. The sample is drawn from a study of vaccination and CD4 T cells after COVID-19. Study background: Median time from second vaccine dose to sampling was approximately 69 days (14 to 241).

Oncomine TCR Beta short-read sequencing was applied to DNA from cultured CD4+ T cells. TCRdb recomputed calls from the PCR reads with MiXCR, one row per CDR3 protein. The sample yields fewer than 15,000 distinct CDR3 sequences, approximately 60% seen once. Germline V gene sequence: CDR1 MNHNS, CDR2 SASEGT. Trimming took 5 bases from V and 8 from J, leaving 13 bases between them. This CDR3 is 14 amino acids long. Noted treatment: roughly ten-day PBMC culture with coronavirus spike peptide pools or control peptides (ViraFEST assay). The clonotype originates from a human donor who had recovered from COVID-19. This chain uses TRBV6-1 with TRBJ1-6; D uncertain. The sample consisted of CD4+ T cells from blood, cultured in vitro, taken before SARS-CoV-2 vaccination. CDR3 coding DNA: TGTGCCAGCAGTCGGGTCTCTGGGGATTCACCCCTCCACTTT. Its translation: CASSRVSGDSPLHF.